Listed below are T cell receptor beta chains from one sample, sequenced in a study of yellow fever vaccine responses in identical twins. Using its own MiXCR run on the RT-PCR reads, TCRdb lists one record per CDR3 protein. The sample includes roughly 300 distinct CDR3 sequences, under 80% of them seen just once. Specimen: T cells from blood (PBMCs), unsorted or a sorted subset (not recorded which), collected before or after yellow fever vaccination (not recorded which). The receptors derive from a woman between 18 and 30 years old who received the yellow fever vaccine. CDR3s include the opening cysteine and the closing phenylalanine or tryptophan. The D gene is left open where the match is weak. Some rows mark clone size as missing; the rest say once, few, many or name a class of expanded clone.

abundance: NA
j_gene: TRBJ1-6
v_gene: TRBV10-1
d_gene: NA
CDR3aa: CASSTGSSYNSPLHF
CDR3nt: TGCGCCAGCAGTACAGGGAGCTCCTATAATTCACCCCTCCACTTT

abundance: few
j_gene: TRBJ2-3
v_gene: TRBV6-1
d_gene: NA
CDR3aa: CASSKMPGAGADTQYF
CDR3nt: TGTGCCAGCAGTAAGATGCCGGGGGCCGGCGCAGATACGCAGTATTTT

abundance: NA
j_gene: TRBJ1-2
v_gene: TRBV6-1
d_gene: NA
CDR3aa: CASSAGSGYGYTF
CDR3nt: TGTGCCAGCAGTGCAGGGTCGGGCTATGGCTACACCTTC

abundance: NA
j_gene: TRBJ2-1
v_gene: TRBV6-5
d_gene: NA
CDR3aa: CASSYEVGNEQFF
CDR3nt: TGTGCCAGCAGTTATGAAGTGGGTAATGAGCAGTTCTTC

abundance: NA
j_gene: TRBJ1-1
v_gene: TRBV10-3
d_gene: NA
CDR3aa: CAISEGQMNTEAFF
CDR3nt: TGTGCCATCAGTGAGGGGCAGATGAACACTGAAGCTTTCTTT

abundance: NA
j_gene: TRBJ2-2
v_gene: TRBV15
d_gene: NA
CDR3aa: CATSRGYETGELFF
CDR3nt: TGTGCCACCAGCAGAGGGTATGAAACCGGGGAGCTGTTTTTT

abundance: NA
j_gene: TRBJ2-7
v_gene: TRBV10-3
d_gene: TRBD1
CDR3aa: CATSPPGQNYEQYF
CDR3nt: TGTGCCACCAGTCCACCGGGACAGAACTACGAGCAGTACTTC

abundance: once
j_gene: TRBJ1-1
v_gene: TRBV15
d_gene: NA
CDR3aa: CATSLTSGDTEAFF
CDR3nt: TGTGCCACCAGCCTTACCTCAGGGGACACTGAAGCTTTCTTT

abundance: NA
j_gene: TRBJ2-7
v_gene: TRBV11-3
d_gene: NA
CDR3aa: CASSPGLAYEQYF
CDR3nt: TGTGCCAGCAGCCCGGGACTGGCCTACGAGCAGTACTTC

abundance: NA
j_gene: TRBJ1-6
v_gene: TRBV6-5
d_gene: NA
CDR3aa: CASSYVPGGENSPLHF
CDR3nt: TGTGCCAGCAGTTACGTCCCGGGAGGGGAGAATTCACCCCTCCACTTT